These T cell receptor beta chains were read from a single sample in a study of long-term antiretroviral therapy in people with HIV. Clones were read by immunoSEQ multiplex PCR, and TCRdb kept only the in-frame ones, dropping some. The table records around 9,000 clones, about 80% of them present only once. Sequencing was performed on unsorted PBMCs, taken 0.4 years before starting antiretroviral therapy. These receptors originate from a young man with HIV. Both conserved end residues are part of each CDR3. The order of the fields is D gene, clone size, V gene, J gene, CDR3 protein, CDR3 DNA. The D gene is left open where the match is weak. Some rows have no size entry. The others give once, few or many, or a class for an expanded clone.

>TRBD2|NA|TRBV30|TRBJ2-7
CACALAGGYEQYF
TGTGCCTGCGCTCTAGCGGGAGGCTACGAGCAGTACTTC
>NA|NA|TRBV2|TRBJ1-3
CASKQLISGNTIYF
TGTGCCAGCAAACAGCTGATCTCTGGAAACACCATATATTTT
>TRBD1|NA|TRBV6-6|TRBJ1-3
CASSLKQGGGNTIYF
TGTGCCAGCAGTTTAAAACAGGGGGGAGGAAACACCATATATTTT
>TRBD2|NA|TRBV6-6|TRBJ2-7
CASSYWEGGSSYEQYF
TGTGCCAGCAGTTACTGGGAGGGTGGGAGCTCCTACGAGCAGTACTTC
>TRBD1|NA|TRBV5-5|TRBJ2-2
CASSLAGQAPGELFF
TGTGCCAGCAGCTTGGCCGGACAGGCCCCCGGGGAGCTGTTTTTT
>TRBD1|NA|TRBV28|TRBJ2-7
CASSRTGSSYEQYF
TGTGCCAGCAGTCGGACAGGGAGCTCCTACGAGCAGTACTTC
>NA|NA|TRBV6-4|TRBJ2-7
CASSDRDGKWEQYF
TGTGCCAGCAGTGACCGGGACGGCAAGTGGGAGCAGTACTTC
>NA|once|TRBV6-5|TRBJ1-6
CASTQGGSPLHF
TGTGCCAGCACCCAGGGCGGTTCACCCCTCCACTTT
>TRBD1|NA|TRBV30|TRBJ2-7
CAWETGSSYEQYF
TGTGCCTGGGAGACAGGGAGCTCCTACGAGCAGTACTTC
>NA|NA|TRBV7-9|TRBJ1-1
CASSPELGTEAFF
TGTGCCAGCAGCCCCGAATTGGGGACTGAAGCTTTCTTT
>NA|NA|TRBV29-1|TRBJ1-2
CSVRAPGAGGYTF
TGCAGCGTTCGGGCTCCGGGGGCAGGAGGCTACACCTTC
>TRBD1|NA|TRBV28|TRBJ1-5
CASLYDRGSNQPQHF
TGTGCCAGCCTCTATGACAGGGGGAGCAATCAGCCCCAGCATTTT
>NA|NA|TRBV21-1|TRBJ2-1
CASSKRREGNEQFF
TGTGCCAGCAGCAAAAGGAGGGAGGGCAATGAGCAGTTCTTC
>NA|once|TRBV19|TRBJ2-7
CASRPTGTGSYEQYF
TGTGCCAGTAGACCGACCGGGACTGGCTCCTACGAGCAGTACTTC
>NA|NA|TRBV4-1|TRBJ1-5
CASSQVNSLNQPQHF
TGCGCCAGCAGCCAAGTGAACAGCCTCAATCAGCCCCAGCATTTT
>NA|NA|TRBV6-5|TRBJ2-7
CASSYSERPYEQYF
TGTGCCAGCAGTTACTCTGAGCGGCCCTACGAGCAGTACTTC
>NA|NA|TRBV2|TRBJ1-1
CASGSGFALNTEAFF
TGTGCCAGCGGTTCGGGGTTCGCCCTGAACACTGAAGCTTTCTTT
>TRBD1|NA|TRBV7-6|TRBJ1-1
CASSLARQGGGTEAFF
TGTGCCAGCAGCTTAGCCCGGCAGGGGGGAGGCACTGAAGCTTTCTTT
>NA|NA|TRBV28|TRBJ1-1
CASSQQDSPEAFF
TGTGCCAGCAGCCAACAAGACAGTCCTGAAGCTTTCTTT
>TRBD1|NA|TRBV5-1|TRBJ1-5
CASSEGQGKNQPQHF
TGCGCCAGCAGCGAAGGACAGGGCAAAAATCAGCCCCAGCATTTT
>TRBD2|NA|TRBV10-1|TRBJ2-7
CASSPGLAGGSSYEQYF
TGCGCCAGCAGCCCGGGACTAGCGGGAGGAAGCTCCTACGAGCAGTACTTC
>TRBD2|NA|TRBV18|TRBJ2-1
CASSNQLAGLSYNEQFF
TGTGCCAGCTCGAATCAACTAGCGGGGCTTTCCTACAATGAGCAGTTCTTC
>TRBD1|NA|TRBV7-2|TRBJ2-7
CASSSRVGTGGREQYF
TGTGCCAGCAGCTCCCGGGTCGGGACAGGGGGTCGCGAGCAGTACTTC
>TRBD1|once|TRBV19|TRBJ2-1
CASRDRGLYNEQFF
TGTGCCAGCAGGGACAGGGGTCTATACAATGAGCAGTTCTTC
>NA|NA|TRBV30|TRBJ1-4
CAWNPTGFNEKLFF
TGTGCCTGGAATCCCACAGGCTTTAATGAAAAACTGTTTTTT
>NA|NA|TRBV29-1|TRBJ1-2
CSVEDQGHYGYTF
TGCAGCGTTGAAGACCAAGGGCACTATGGCTACACCTTC
>TRBD1|NA|TRBV30|TRBJ1-5
CAWGTDSNQPQHF
TGTGCCTGGGGGACAGATAGCAATCAGCCCCAGCATTTT
>NA|NA|TRBV7-2|TRBJ2-7
CASSSGPSYEQYF
TGTGCCAGCAGCTCGGGACCTTCCTACGAGCAGTACTTC
>TRBD2|NA|TRBV5-1|TRBJ2-3
CASSLGSGGDTQYF
TGCGCCAGCAGCTTGGGTAGCGGGGGAGATACGCAGTATTTT
>TRBD1|once|TRBV7-8|TRBJ1-2
CASSLGDRGGYGYTF
TGTGCCAGCAGCTTAGGGGACAGGGGCGGCTATGGCTACACCTTC
>TRBD2|NA|TRBV7-9|TRBJ2-3
CASSFGLAGGTDTQYF
TGTGCCAGCAGCTTCGGGTTAGCGGGGGGCACAGATACGCAGTATTTT
>NA|NA|TRBV7-8|TRBJ2-1
CASSPSYNEQFF
TGTGCCAGCAGTCCCTCCTACAATGAGCAGTTCTTC
>TRBD1|NA|TRBV7-9|TRBJ1-4
CASSFTTGGNEKLFF
TGTGCCAGCAGCTTCACGACAGGGGGGAATGAAAAACTGTTTTTT